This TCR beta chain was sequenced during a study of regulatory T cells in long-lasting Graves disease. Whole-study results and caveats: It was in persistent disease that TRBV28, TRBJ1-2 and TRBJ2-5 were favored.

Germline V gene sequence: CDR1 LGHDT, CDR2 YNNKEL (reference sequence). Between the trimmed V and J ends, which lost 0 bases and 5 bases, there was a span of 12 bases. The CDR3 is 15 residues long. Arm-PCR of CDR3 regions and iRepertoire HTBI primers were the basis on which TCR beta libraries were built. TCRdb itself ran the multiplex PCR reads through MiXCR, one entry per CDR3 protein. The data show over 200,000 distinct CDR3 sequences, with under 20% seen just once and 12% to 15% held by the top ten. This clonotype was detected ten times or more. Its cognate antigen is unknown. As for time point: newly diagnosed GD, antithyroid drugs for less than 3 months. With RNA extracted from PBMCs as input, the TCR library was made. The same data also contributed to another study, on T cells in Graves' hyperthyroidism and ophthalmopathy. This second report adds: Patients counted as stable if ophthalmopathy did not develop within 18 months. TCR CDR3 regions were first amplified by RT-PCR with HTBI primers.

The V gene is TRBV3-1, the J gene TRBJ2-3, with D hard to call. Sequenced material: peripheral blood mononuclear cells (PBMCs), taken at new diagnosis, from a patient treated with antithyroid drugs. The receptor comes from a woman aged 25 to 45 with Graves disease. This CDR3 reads CASSQDSRWGDTQYF. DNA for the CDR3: TGTGCCAGCAGCCAAGATTCAAGATGGGGAGATACGCAGTATTTT.